This T cell receptor (beta chain) was sequenced during a study of blood T cell repertoires in COVID-19 (dated by TCRdb to 2018 to 2020). For the study in its entirety: Samples covering the acute and convalescent phases of COVID-19 were provided by collaborators in the United States, Italy and Spain. The material from the prospective study consisted of cDNA or gDNA derived from T cells, B-cell-depleted T cells, or PBMCs. The dataset comprised deeply sampled blood TCRbeta repertoires from subjects exposed to, actively infected with, or recovered from COVID-19. A freely available public database, intended as a resource for researchers studying the immune response to SARS-CoV-2, is where the repertoires were released. Samples came from the ongoing ImmuneRACE study (first 160 participants) plus 1,254 subjects from 6 global collaborators. Nearly every sample came with metadata listing a de-identified subject ID, COVID-19 status, age in years and sex. Where available, HLA class I and class II types were obtained from metadata supplied by the sample provider rather than from assay-based typing. General conclusions and limits of the study: Clinical and demographic metadata were provided uncurated, with the amount varying by source and participant.

Based on the germline V gene, the CDR1 and CDR2 sequences are SGHTA and FQGNSA. From the cysteine through the phenylalanine, the CDR3 covers 18 amino acids. Only the CDR3 portion is preserved as DNA: 54 bases, with reading frame beginning at the first base. Germline trimming: 1 base from V, 3 bases from J; junction bases outside gene matches: 13. Whole blood was collected in K2EDTA tubes by collaborating institutions according to the institutions' own protocols. For TCRbeta analysis, collaborators shipped samples in one of three forms: frozen whole blood, isolated PBMCs, or DNA extracted from either of those sample types. Regarding this clone: No cognate antigen has been identified for it. No per-base quality is available; no much larger clone lies one base away.

TCRbeta CDR3 regions were amplified from genomic DNA by means of the immunoSEQ Assay, a bias-controlled multiplex PCR. Concerning the study's data processing: Within the assay, amplification of reference gene primers was used to estimate how many nucleated cells each sample contained. To quantify the absolute abundance of each unique TCRbeta CDR3 rearrangement, sequence reads were collapsed and filtered. For each sample, productive Simpson clonality was calculated as the square root of Simpson's diversity index across productive rearrangements. The source is immuneACCESS, and TCRdb retained only in-frame sequences with V and J called. Part of the clones is not carried over; for the studies checked, unresolved V genes explain less than half of this, and the remainder is unexplained. The DNA gave D and trimming, while V, J and clone size come from that table. For this sample the table gives 95,000 to 110,000 clones, of which 87% were detected only once. The leading ten clones occupy under 4% of the sample.

The rearrangement combines TRBV7-2 with TRBJ1-1; 8 nucleotides in the junction match TRBD1. Specimen: peripheral blood. The clonotype comes from a middle-aged man in a cohort sampled during active COVID-19. In nucleotide form, the sequence is TGTGCCAGCAGCTTAGGCGACAGGGGATTCCGGCAGTACACTGAAGCTTTCTTT. Translated, this gives CASSLGDRGFRQYTEAFF.